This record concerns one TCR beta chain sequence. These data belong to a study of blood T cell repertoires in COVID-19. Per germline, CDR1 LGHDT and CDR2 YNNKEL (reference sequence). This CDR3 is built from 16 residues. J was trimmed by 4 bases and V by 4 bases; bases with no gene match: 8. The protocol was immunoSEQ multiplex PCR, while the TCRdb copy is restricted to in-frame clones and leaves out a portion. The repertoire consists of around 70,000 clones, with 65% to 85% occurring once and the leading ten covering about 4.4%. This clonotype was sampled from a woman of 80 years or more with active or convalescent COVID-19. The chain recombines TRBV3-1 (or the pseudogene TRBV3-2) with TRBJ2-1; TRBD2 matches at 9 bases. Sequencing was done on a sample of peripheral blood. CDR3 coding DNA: TGTGCCAGCAGCCCGCGCCCTAGCGGGACGTACAATGAGCAGTTCTTC. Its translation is CASSPRPSGTYNEQFF.